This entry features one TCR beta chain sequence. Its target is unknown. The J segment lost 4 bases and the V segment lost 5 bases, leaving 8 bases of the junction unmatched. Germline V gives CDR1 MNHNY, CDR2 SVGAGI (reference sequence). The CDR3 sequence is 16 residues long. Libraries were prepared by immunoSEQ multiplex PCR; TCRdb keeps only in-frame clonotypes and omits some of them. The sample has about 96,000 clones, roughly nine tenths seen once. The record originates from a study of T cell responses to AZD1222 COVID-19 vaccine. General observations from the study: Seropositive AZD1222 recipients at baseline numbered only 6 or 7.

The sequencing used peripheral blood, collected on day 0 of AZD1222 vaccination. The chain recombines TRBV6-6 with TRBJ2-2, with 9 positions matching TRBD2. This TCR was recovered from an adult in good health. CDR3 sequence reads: CASSPPLAGATGELFF. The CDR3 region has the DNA TGTGCCAGCAGTCCGCCCTTAGCGGGGGCCACCGGGGAGCTGTTTTTT.